This paragraph covers one T cell receptor (beta chain) sequence. What it recognizes is unknown. This entry is derived from a study of graft-versus-host responses after intestinal transplantation. Assay: immunoSEQ multiplex PCR; the TCRdb copy retains only in-frame clones and omits some. The repertoire includes about 98,000 clones, more than 70% of them detected once, and approximately 1.5% sits in the top ten. Overall study results and limits: In recipient marrow, GvH clones were found, and some appeared first in ileum or blood.

The receptor was isolated from a human patient who received an intestinal transplant, so some T cells may come from the graft donor. Sequences were derived from PBMCs, sampled 255 days after intestinal transplant.

CDR3 residues: CASSLERGWNTEAFF. The CDR3 bases are TGTGCCAGCAGTCTCGAAAGGGGGTGGAACACTGAAGCTTTCTTT. V gene TRBV28 combines with J gene TRBJ1-1, with D perhaps matching TRBD1 (6 bases). Germline CDR1 MDHEN, CDR2 SYDVKM. The CDR3 extends over 15 amino acids. With 5 bases removed from V and 1 base from J, the gap between germline ends came to 14 bases.